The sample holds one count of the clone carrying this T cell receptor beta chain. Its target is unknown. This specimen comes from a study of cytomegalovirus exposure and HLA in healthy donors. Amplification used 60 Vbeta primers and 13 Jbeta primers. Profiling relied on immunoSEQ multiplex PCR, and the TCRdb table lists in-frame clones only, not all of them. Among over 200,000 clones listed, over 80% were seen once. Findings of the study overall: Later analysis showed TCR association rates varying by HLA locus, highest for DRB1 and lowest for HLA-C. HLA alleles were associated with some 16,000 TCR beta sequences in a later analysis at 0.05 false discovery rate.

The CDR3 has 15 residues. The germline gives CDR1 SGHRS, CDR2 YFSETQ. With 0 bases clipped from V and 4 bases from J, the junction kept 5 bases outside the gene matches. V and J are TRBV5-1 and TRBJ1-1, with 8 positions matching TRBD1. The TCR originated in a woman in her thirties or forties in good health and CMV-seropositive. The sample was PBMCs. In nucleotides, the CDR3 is TGCGCCAGCAGCTTGGATGCAGGGGGCGGCACTGAAGCTTTCTTT. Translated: CASSLDAGGGTEAFF.